The rows below give T cell receptor beta chains drawn from one sample of a study of blood T cells in healthy people across ages. TCRdb analysed the 5' RACE reads with MiXCR anew, one entry per CDR3 protein. The sample includes around 1,000,000 distinct CDR3 sequences, approximately 26% of them seen just once. This sample was shared with a second study, whose subject was T cells of mothers and their children.

Sample: blood. All receptors derive from a girl aged 2-10 years in good health. The CDR3 runs from the conserved cysteine through the conserved F or W. A D gene is named only where the DNA matches it firmly. Not every row has a clone size; where given, it reads once, few, many or a size class.

TRBJ1-1	TRBV4-3	15	.	few	CASSQDRRLNTEAFF	TGCGCCAGCAGCCAAGATCGCAGGTTGAACACTGAAGCTTTCTTT
TRBJ2-6	TRBV5-1	17	TRBD1	.	CASSPGTGSAGANVLTF	TGCGCCAGCAGCCCAGGGACAGGGTCGGCCGGGGCCAACGTCCTGACTTTC
TRBJ2-7	TRBV5-1	13	.	many	CASSRDGSYEQYF	TGTGCCAGCAGTCGGGACGGTTCCTACGAGCAGTACTTC
TRBJ1-5	TRBV28	15	.	many	CASSLWGGGGQPQHF	TGTGCCAGCAGTTTATGGGGAGGAGGAGGCCAGCCCCAGCATTTT
TRBJ2-4	TRBV28	13	TRBD1	.	CASSLDRGGIQYF	TGTGCCAGCAGTTTGGACAGGGGTGGCATTCAGTACTTC
TRBJ2-1	TRBV7-2	14	.	few	CASTSGGTGNEQFF	TGCGCCAGCACCTCCGGGGGGACAGGCAATGAGCAGTTCTTC
TRBJ2-5	TRBV6-5	11	.	few	CASGSRETQYF	TGTGCCAGCGGGTCTAGGGAGACCCAGTACTTC
TRBJ1-5	TRBV20-1	14	.	few	CSASSPLGNQPQHF	TGCAGTGCTAGTTCCCCCCTAGGGAATCAGCCCCAGCATTTT
TRBJ1-1	TRBV20-1	14	TRBD1	few	CSALNTGGAESAFF	TGCAGTGCACTTAATACAGGGGGCGCAGAGAGTGCTTTCTTT
TRBJ1-1	TRBV9	14	.	.	CASSPRPEGTEAFF	TGTGCCAGCAGCCCCCGCCCAGAGGGCACTGAAGCTTTCTTT
TRBJ1-1	TRBV12-3/TRBV12-4	13	.	.	CASILGMSTEAFF	TGTGCCAGCATTTTAGGGATGAGCACTGAAGCTTTCTTT
TRBJ2-3	TRBV15	17	.	few	CATSRGAERKSTDTQYF	TGTGCCACCAGCAGAGGAGCGGAGCGGAAAAGCACAGATACGCAGTATTTT
TRBJ2-2	TRBV23-1	8	.	few	CSRGELFF	TGCTCCCGCGGGGAGCTGTTTTTT
TRBJ2-7	TRBV20-1	13	.	.	CSARPQGNYEQYF	TGCAGTGCTAGACCTCAGGGTAACTACGAGCAGTACTTC
TRBJ2-5	TRBV6-5	14	TRBD2	few	CAVSTSGGLETQYF	TGTGCCGTCTCGACTAGCGGGGGGTTAGAGACCCAGTACTTC
TRBJ2-1	TRBV7-2	16	TRBD2	.	CASGVQKAGVGNEQFF	TGTGCCAGCGGCGTCCAGAAAGCGGGGGTCGGAAATGAGCAGTTCTTC
TRBJ2-7	TRBV21-1	14	.	few	CASISGQCKYEQYF	TGTGCCAGCATCTCAGGACAGTGCAAGTACGAGCAGTACTTC
TRBJ2-3	TRBV7-9	17	TRBD2	.	CASSSLTTSANTDTQYF	TGTGCCAGCAGCTCCCTGACGACTAGCGCTAACACAGATACGCAGTATTTT
TRBJ1-4	TRBV28	14	TRBD1	.	CASSKTGADEKLFF	TGTGCCAGCAGCAAGACAGGGGCGGATGAAAAACTGTTTTTT
TRBJ2-1	TRBV20-1	16	TRBD2	few	CSAKSRTSSTYNEQFF	TGCAGTGCTAAGAGTCGGACTAGCAGTACCTACAATGAGCAGTTCTTC
TRBJ2-7	TRBV14	15	.	.	CASSQEGWGTYEQYF	TGTGCCAGCAGCCAAGAAGGGTGGGGTACCTACGAGCAGTACTTC
TRBJ2-1	TRBV11-3	13	TRBD2	.	CASSLAGRGFKFF	TGTGCCAGCAGCTTAGCCGGGAGGGGGTTCAAGTTCTTC
TRBJ2-5	TRBV6-5	15	.	.	CASGVGPKQRETQYF	TGTGCCAGCGGGGTAGGCCCCAAACAGCGAGAGACCCAGTACTTC
TRBJ2-1	TRBV29-1	11	.	.	CSVAEYNEQFF	TGCAGCGTTGCGGAGTACAATGAGCAGTTCTTC
TRBJ2-3	TRBV20-1	14	.	.	CSARKGSITDTQYF	TGCAGTGCCAGAAAGGGATCGATCACAGATACGCAGTATTTT
TRBJ2-7	TRBV9	16	.	.	CASSGETGYGSYEQYF	TGTGCCAGCAGCGGCGAAACAGGGTACGGTAGTTACGAGCAGTACTTC
TRBJ1-4	TRBV7-6	15	.	.	CASSSTGAAGEKLFF	TGCGCCAGCAGCTCTACAGGAGCCGCGGGTGAAAAACTGTTTTTT
TRBJ2-7	TRBV3-1	16	TRBD1	few	CASSRSFGTGGHEQYF	TGTGCCAGCAGCCGCAGCTTTGGGACAGGGGGCCACGAGCAGTACTTC
TRBJ1-1	TRBV9	14	.	few	CASSVGEIPGRAFF	TGTGCCAGCAGCGTAGGGGAGATACCAGGTCGGGCTTTCTTT
TRBJ2-7	TRBV6-5	12	.	.	CASSYLGSEQYF	TGTGCCAGCAGTTACTTGGGATCCGAGCAGTACTTC
TRBJ2-4	TRBV12-5	13	.	.	CASGLVARDIQYF	TGTGCTAGTGGTTTGGTAGCAAGGGACATTCAGTACTTC
TRBJ2-3	TRBV4-3	14	.	few	CASSITPVGDTQYF	TGCGCCAGCAGCATAACCCCGGTTGGAGATACGCAGTATTTT
TRBJ2-7	TRBV7-9	14	.	few	CASSPPLGPREQYF	TGTGCCAGCAGCCCCCCGTTAGGGCCTAGGGAGCAGTACTTC
TRBJ2-7	TRBV4-2	14	.	many	CASSQGGGRYEQYF	TGTGCCAGCAGCCAAGGTGGCGGGCGCTACGAGCAGTACTTC
TRBJ1-1	TRBV28	15	TRBD1	few	CASSSPTGPNTEAFF	TGTGCCAGCAGTTCCCCGACAGGGCCGAACACTGAAGCTTTCTTT
TRBJ2-3	TRBV11-2	16	.	.	CASSAKGNPTTDTQYF	TGTGCCAGCAGCGCGAAGGGGAACCCGACGACAGATACGCAGTATTTT
TRBJ1-3	TRBV11-3	16	TRBD1	.	CASSFPRTGTGNTIYF	TGTGCCAGCAGCTTTCCCCGGACAGGGACTGGAAACACCATATATTTT
TRBJ2-1	TRBV28	15	.	.	CASSLRDGSYNEQFF	TGTGCCAGCAGTTTGAGGGACGGCTCCTACAATGAGCAGTTCTTC
TRBJ1-1	TRBV10-3	13	.	.	CAISVRQDTEAFF	TGTGCCATCAGTGTTAGGCAGGACACTGAAGCTTTCTTT
TRBJ2-1	TRBV11-2	14	.	.	CASSLDTGYNEQFF	TGTGCCAGCAGCTTGGACACAGGATACAATGAGCAGTTCTTC
TRBJ1-2	TRBV28	13	.	.	CACSFRVVEGYTF	TGTGCCTGCAGTTTTCGAGTCGTTGAGGGCTACACCTTC
TRBJ2-7	TRBV19	13	TRBD1	few	CASSDREAYEQYF	TGTGCCAGTAGTGACAGGGAAGCCTACGAGCAGTACTTC
TRBJ2-4	TRBV7-2	17	TRBD2	.	CASSFGLAGEGKNIQYF	TGTGCCAGCAGCTTCGGACTAGCGGGGGAGGGCAAAAACATTCAGTACTTC
TRBJ2-7	TRBV12-3/TRBV12-4	13	.	few	CASIKTGAYEQYF	TGTGCCAGCATCAAAACAGGAGCCTACGAGCAGTACTTC